The source of this T cell receptor (beta chain) is a study of CD8 T cells in ankylosing spondylitis (dated by TCRdb to 2015 to 2018). As for the study more broadly: The study profiled T cell receptor beta repertoires in healthy donors and ankylosing spondylitis patients to find disease-linked TCR variants. The whole study cohort included 90 to 120 healthy donors and 20 to 30 ankylosing spondylitis patients. Peripheral blood was sampled, and synovial fluid was also collected from ankylosing spondylitis patients. Overall results and qualifications from the work: The disease-linked clones had a CD8+ phenotype and were found at relatively low frequencies in peripheral blood. A TCR beta motif of about 8 highly homologous amino acid variants appeared characteristic of blood from ankylosing spondylitis patients. Some motif variants had previously been reported in the synovial fluid and blood of reactive arthritis patients, which suggests shared mechanisms of disease initiation. The disease-linked clones were reported to be significantly enriched in matched synovial fluid samples from ankylosing spondylitis patients.

As regards this clonotype: What this receptor recognizes is not known. Base qualities were left out, and no much larger clone turns up one base away.

The sequencing machine was an Illumina HiSeq 2500. Quantitative 5'-RACE with molecular barcodes was used to prepare TCR beta libraries. Under the source paper's analysis protocol: A new computational method based on a probabilistic model of VDJ rearrangement was used to identify disease-linked TCR variants. TCRdb reran the public reads through fastp at Q25 and MiXCR, keeping productive beta chains. CDR3 protein sequences are deduplicated, and each keeps its most common genes and DNA. The V and J calls and clone size are TCRdb's, not the authors'. This sample holds hundreds of thousands of distinct CDR3 sequences; around 11% were observed only once. The top ten constitute roughly 0.51% of the sample. The CDR3 starts with the cysteine, ends with the phenylalanine, and has 14 residues. The entry retains the CDR3 DNA only, 42 bases that are in frame from base 1. Via the germline V gene, CDR1 is SGHRS and CDR2 YFSETQ. The germline ends are 15 bases apart after V is trimmed by 5 bases and J by 6 bases.

Sequencing was carried out using blood, either unsorted or a sorted T cell fraction (not recorded which). The sequence came from a male donor with ankylosing spondylitis. The V gene is TRBV5-1 and the J gene is TRBJ2-1, with the D call tentatively TRBD1 or TRBD2, each fitting 5 bases. The DNA sequence reads TGCGCCAGCAGTAAGGGGCCTGGGGGCAATGAGCAGTTCTTC. The encoded protein is CASSKGPGGNEQFF.